What follows describes a single TCR beta chain. The entry originates in a study of control samples from healthy donors and cancer patients. TCRdb keeps only in-frame clones here, not all; method: immunoSEQ multiplex PCR. The sample has about 110,000 clones; over 75% are singletons. The CDR3 has 17 amino acids. Germline values: CDR1 LNHDA, CDR2 SQIVND (reference sequence). Deletions cut 5 bases from V and 4 bases from J, with 21 bases between. The genes are TRBV19 and TRBJ1-5; no firm D call. The sequencing input was PBMCs. This TCR was recovered from a woman aged 55-70 years with lung cancer. CDR3 coding DNA: TGTGCCAGTAGTCTAGGCCGGACCCGTGGGCTGAATCAGCCCCAGCATTTT. This encodes CASSLGRTRGLNQPQHF.